Below, one TCR beta chain is given with its context. A second about 7 to 11 cycle PCR used barcoded and J-beta primers. TCRdb passed the 5' RACE reads through MiXCR, listing each CDR3 protein once. The repertoire holds about 730,000 distinct CDR3 sequences, with roughly 41% as singletons. The entry originates in a study of blood T cells in healthy people across ages. CDR3 length: 15 amino acids. Deletions cut 1 base from V and 3 bases from J, with 16 bases between. CDR1 and CDR2 from the germline V gene are DFQATT and SNEGSKA (reference sequence). The chain couples TRBV20-1 to TRBJ2-7; a possible D gene is TRBD1 (6 bases). The sequence came from a woman aged 60-75 years in good health. The sample taken for sequencing was blood. DNA of the CDR3: TGCAGTGCTAGAGGCCCCCAAGGGGGTTTCTACGAGCAGTACTTC. As protein: CSARGPQGGFYEQYF.